The clone carrying this TCR beta chain appeared many times. Antigen unknown. The CDR3 sequence is 16 residues long. Deletions cut 4 bases from V and 3 bases from J, with 16 bases between. CDR1 is KGHSH and CDR2 is LQKENI in the germline V gene. Time point meaning: newly diagnosed GD, antithyroid drugs for less than 3 months. RNA isolated from PBMCs was used to make the TCR library. This sample stems from a study of regulatory T cells in long-lasting Graves disease. CDR3-region Arm-PCR and iRepertoire HTBI primers produced the TCR beta libraries. TCRdb re-called the multiplex PCR reads with MiXCR, one entry per CDR3 protein. The sample has 250,000 to 300,000 distinct CDR3 sequences; about 18% are singletons. Study-wide results and limits: Investigators studied peripheral blood only, not thyroid tissue.

These data are also associated with another study on T cells in Graves' hyperthyroidism and ophthalmopathy. According to that study: Initially, a first-round RT-PCR of the TCR CDR3 employed the HTBI primer set.

V gene TRBV18 combines with J gene TRBJ2-1; tentative D call: TRBD2 (6 bases). The receptor comes from a woman aged 30 to 39 with Graves disease. The sample was peripheral blood mononuclear cells (PBMCs), taken at new diagnosis, from a patient treated with antithyroid drugs. CDR3 DNA sequence: TGTGCCAGCTCACGGGAGGCGGGGACCCTCTACAATGAGCAGTTCTTC. This encodes CASSREAGTLYNEQFF.